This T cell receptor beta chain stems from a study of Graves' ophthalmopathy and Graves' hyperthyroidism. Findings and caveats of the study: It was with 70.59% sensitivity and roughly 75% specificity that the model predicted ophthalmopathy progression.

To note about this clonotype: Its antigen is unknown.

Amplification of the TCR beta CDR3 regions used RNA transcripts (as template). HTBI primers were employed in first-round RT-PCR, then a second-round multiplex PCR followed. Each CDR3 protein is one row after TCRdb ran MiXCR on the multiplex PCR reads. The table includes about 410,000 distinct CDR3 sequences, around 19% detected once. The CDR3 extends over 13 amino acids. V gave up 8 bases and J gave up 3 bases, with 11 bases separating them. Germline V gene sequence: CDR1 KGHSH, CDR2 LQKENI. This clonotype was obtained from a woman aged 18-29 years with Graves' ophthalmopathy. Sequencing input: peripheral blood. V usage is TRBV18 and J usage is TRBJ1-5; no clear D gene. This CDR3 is CASADSNNQPQHF. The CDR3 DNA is TGTGCCAGCGCTGACTCAAACAATCAGCCCCAGCATTTT.